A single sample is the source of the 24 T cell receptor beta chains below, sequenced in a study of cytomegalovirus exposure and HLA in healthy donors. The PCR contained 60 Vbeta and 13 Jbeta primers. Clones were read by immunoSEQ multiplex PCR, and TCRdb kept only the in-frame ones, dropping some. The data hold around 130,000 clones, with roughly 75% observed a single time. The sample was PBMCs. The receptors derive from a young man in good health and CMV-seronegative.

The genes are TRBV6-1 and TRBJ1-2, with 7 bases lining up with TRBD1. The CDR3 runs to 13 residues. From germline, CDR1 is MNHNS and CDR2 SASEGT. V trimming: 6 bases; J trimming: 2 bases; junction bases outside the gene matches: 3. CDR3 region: CASRDRENYGYTF. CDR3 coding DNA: TGTGCCAGCAGAGACAGGGAGAACTATGGCTACACCTTC.

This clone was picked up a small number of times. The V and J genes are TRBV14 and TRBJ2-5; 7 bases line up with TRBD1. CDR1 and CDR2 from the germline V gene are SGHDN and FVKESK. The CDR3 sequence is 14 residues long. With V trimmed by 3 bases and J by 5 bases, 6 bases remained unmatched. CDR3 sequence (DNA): TGTGCCAGCAGCCAGAACAGGGGTGGTGAGACCCAGTACTTC. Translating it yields CASSQNRGGETQYF.

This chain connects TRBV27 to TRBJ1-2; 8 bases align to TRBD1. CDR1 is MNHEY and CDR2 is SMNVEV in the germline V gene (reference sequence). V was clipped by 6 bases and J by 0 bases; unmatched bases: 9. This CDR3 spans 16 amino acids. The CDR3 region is CASRRTGLATNYGYTF. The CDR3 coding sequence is TGTGCCAGCAGAAGGACAGGGTTAGCGACTAACTATGGCTACACCTTC.

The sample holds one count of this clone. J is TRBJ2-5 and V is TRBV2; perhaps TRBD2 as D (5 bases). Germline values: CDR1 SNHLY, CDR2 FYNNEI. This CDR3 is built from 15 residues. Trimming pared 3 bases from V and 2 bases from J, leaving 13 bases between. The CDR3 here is CASSDERASQETQYF. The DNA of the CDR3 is TGTGCCAGCAGTGACGAGAGGGCGTCACAAGAGACCCAGTACTTC.

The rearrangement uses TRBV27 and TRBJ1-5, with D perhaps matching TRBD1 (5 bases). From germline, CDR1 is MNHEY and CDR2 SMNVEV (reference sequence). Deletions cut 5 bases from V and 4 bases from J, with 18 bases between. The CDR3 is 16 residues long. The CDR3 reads CASSPRRDWQNQPQHF. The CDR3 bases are TGTGCCAGCAGTCCCCGCCGGGACTGGCAAAATCAGCCCCAGCATTTT.

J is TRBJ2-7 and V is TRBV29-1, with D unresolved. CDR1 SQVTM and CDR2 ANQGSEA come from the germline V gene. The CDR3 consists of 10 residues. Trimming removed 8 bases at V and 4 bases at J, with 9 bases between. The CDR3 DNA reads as TGCAGCCCTAAAAGTTACGAGCAGTACTTC. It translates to CSPKSYEQYF.

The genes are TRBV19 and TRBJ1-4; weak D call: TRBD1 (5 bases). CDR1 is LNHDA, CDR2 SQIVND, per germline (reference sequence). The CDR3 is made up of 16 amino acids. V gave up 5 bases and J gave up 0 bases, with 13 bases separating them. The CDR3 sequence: CASSPRDLPTNEKLFF. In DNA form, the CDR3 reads TGTGCCAGTAGTCCCCGGGACTTACCAACTAATGAAAAACTGTTTTTT.

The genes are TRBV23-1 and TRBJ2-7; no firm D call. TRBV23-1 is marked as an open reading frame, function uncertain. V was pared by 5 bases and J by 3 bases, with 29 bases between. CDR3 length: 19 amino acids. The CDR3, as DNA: TGCGCCAGCAGTAAAGGAAGACAACATATACTGTCGCCCGACTACGAGCAGTACTTC. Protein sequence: CASSKGRQHILSPDYEQYF.

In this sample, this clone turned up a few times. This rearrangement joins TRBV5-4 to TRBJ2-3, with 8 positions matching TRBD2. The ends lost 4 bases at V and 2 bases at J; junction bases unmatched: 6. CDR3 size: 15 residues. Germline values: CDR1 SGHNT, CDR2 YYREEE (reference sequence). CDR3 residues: CASSGGGPATDTQYF. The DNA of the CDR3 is TGTGCCAGCAGCGGCGGGGGGCCGGCCACAGATACGCAGTATTTT.

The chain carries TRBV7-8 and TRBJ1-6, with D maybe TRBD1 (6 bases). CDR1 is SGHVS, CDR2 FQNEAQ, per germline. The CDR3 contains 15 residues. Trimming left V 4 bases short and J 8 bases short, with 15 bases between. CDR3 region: CASSYRVFGDSPLHF. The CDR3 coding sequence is TGTGCCAGCAGCTACAGGGTATTCGGGGATTCACCCCTCCACTTT. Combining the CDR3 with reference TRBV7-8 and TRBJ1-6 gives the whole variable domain GAGVSQSPRYKVAKRGQDVALRCDPISGHVSLFWYQQALGQGPEFLTYFQNEAQLDKSGLPSDRFFAERPEGSVSTLKIQRTQQEDSAVYLCASSYRVFGDSPLHFGNGTRLTVT.

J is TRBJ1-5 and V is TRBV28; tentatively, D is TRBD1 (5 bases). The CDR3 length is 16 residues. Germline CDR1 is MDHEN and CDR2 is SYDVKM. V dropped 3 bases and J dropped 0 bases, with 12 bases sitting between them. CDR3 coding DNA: TGTGCCAGCAGTTTCGCGAGGGGACTTAGCAATCAGCCCCAGCATTTT. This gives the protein CASSFARGLSNQPQHF.

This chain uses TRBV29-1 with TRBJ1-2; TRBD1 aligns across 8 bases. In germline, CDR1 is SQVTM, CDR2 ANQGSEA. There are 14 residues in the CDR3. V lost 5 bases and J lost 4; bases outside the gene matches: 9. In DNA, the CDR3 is TGCAGCGTTAGGCGAACAGGGGGTACCTATGGCTACACCTTC. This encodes CSVRRTGGTYGYTF.

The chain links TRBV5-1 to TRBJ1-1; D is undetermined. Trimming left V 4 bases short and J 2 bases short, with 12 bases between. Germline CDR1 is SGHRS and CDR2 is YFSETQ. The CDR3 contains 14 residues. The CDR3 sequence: CASSSDTFNTEAFF. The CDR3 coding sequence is TGCGCCAGCAGCAGTGACACCTTTAACACTGAAGCTTTCTTT.

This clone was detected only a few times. The CDR3 region is CASSPRPVRRSTDTQYF. The DNA of the CDR3 is TGCGCCAGCAGCCCGAGGCCCGTGCGTCGGTCCACAGATACGCAGTATTTT. The rearrangement joins TRBV4-3 to TRBJ2-3, with unresolved D. CDR3 size: 17 residues. Germline assignment: CDR1 LGHNA and CDR2 YSLEER. The germline V and J ends were trimmed by 4 bases and 2 bases, with 19 bases remaining between them.

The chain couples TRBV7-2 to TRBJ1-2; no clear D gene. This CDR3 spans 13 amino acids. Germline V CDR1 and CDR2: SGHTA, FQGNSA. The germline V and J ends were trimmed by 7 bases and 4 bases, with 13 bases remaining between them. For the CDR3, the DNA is TGTGCCAGCAAGAGTCGGAGAGGCTATGGCTACACCTTC. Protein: CASKSRRGYGYTF.

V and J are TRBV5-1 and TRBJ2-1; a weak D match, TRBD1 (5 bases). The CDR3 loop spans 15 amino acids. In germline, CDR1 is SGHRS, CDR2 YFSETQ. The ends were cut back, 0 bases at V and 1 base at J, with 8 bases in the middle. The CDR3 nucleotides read TGCGCCAGCAGCTTGGGAGACAGATCCTACAATGAGCAGTTCTTC. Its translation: CASSLGDRSYNEQFF.

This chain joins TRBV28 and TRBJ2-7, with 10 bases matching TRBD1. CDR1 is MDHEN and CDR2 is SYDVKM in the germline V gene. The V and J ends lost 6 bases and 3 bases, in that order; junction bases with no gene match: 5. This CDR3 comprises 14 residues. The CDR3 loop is CASSFGTGDYEQYF. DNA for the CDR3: TGTGCCAGCAGCTTCGGGACAGGGGACTACGAGCAGTACTTC.

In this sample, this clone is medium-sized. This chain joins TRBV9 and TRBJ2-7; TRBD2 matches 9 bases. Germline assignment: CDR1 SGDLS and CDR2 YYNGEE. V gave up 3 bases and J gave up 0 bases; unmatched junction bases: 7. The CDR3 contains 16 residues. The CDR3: CASSAEGSGGSYEQYF. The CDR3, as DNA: TGTGCCAGCAGCGCCGAAGGTAGCGGGGGCTCCTACGAGCAGTACTTC.

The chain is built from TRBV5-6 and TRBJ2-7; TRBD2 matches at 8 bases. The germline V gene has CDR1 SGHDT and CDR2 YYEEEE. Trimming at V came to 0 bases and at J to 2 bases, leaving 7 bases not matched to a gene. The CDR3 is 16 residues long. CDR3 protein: CASSLVLSGGTYEQYF. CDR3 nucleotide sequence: TGTGCCAGCAGCTTGGTGTTGAGCGGGGGAACCTACGAGCAGTACTTC.

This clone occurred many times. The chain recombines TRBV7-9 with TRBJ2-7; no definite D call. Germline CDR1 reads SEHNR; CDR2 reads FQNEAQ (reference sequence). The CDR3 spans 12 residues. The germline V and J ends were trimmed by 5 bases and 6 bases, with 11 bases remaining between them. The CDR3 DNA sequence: TGTGCCAGCAGCCCCGCAGTCAGCGAGCAGTACTTC. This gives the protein CASSPAVSEQYF.

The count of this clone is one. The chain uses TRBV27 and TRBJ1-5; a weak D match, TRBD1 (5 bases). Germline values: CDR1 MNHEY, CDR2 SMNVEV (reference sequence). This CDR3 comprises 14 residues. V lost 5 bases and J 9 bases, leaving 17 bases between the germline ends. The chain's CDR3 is CASSLPVGHRPQHF. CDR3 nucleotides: TGTGCCAGCAGTCTACCGGTGGGGCACCGGCCCCAGCATTTT.

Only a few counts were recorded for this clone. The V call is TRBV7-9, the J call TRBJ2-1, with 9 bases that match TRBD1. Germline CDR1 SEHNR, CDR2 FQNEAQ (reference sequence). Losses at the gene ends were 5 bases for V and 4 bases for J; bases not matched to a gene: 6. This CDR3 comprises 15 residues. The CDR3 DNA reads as TGTGCCAGCAGCGCCGGGACAGGGTCGTACAATGAGCAGTTCTTC. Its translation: CASSAGTGSYNEQFF.

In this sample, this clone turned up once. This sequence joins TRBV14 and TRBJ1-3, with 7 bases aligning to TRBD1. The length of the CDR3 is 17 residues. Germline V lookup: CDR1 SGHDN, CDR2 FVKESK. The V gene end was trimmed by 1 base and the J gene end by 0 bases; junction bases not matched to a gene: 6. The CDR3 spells CASSQVTRGVSGNTIYF. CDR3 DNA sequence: TGTGCCAGCAGCCAAGTAACCAGGGGGGTCTCTGGAAACACCATATATTTT.

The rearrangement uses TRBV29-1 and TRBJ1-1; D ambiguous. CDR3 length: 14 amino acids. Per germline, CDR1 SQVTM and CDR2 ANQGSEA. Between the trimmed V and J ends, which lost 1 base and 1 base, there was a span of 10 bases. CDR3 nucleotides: TGCAGCGTTGAAGGCCTCCGGGAGAACACTGAAGCTTTCTTT. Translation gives CSVEGLRENTEAFF.